This passage covers 25 T cell receptor beta chains from one sample sequenced in a study of T cell responses to AZD1222 COVID-19 vaccine. Using immunoSEQ multiplex PCR, the repertoire was profiled, and TCRdb retains in-frame clones only, with some absent. Of about 130,000 clones in the sample, around 87% are singletons; the top ten hold under 11%. Sample: peripheral blood, taken on day 0 of AZD1222 vaccination. The receptors shown here come from an adult in good health.

The chain combines TRBV2 with TRBJ2-7, with unresolved D. The V gene lost 5 bases and the J gene lost 2 bases, with 4 bases spanning the gap. The germline CDR1 and CDR2 sequences are SNHLY and FYNNEI. There are 11 residues in the CDR3. The chain's CDR3 is CASSYTYEQYF. The CDR3 DNA follows: TGTGCCAGCAGTTACACCTACGAGCAGTACTTC.

The gene calls are TRBV6-2 or TRBV6-3 and TRBJ2-1; 10 bases fit TRBD2. CDR1 is MNHEY and CDR2 is SVGEGT in the germline V gene. V gave up 3 bases and J gave up 2 bases; unmatched junction bases: 7. The CDR3 totals 17 residues. The CDR3 region is CASSYRPSGSAYNEQFF. Written as DNA, the CDR3 is TGTGCCAGCAGTTATCGGCCTAGCGGGAGTGCCTACAATGAGCAGTTCTTC.

This clone was recorded only once. The rearrangement uses TRBV19 and TRBJ2-7, with TRBD2 matching over 8 bases. Unmatched junction bases numbered 16, after V lost 5 bases and J lost 7 bases. Per the germline V gene, CDR1 is LNHDA and CDR2 is SQIVND (reference sequence). This CDR3 has 16 residues. CDR3 bases: TGTGCCAGTAGTCCCCTCGCGGGGGGCGCGCTTGGTGAGCAGTACTTC. This sequence encodes CASSPLAGGALGEQYF.

This clone was recorded once. Here the CDR3 reads CASSPKTGGIYGYTF. The CDR3 DNA sequence: TGTGCCAGCAGCCCCAAGACAGGGGGCATTTATGGCTACACCTTC. The chain employs TRBV5-6 and TRBJ1-2; 10 nucleotides align to TRBD1. The germline V gene has CDR1 SGHDT and CDR2 YYEEEE. This CDR3 comprises 15 residues. The junction had 8 bases not matched to a gene; V was cut back by 4 bases and J by 5 bases.

The rearrangement uses TRBV24-1 and TRBJ2-3, with D possibly called TRBD1 or TRBD2 (5 bases each). The CDR3 is made up of 16 amino acids. Trimming shortened V by 4 bases and J by 2 bases, and 15 bases separated the two germline ends. The germline CDR1 and CDR2 sequences are KGHDR and SFDVKD. The CDR3 DNA follows: TGTGCCACCAGTGACGACCGGGGCAGGGACACAGATACGCAGTATTTT. It codes for CATSDDRGRDTDTQYF.

In nucleotides, the CDR3 is TGTGCCAGCAGCTTAGGGCCTAGCGGGGGGAGTGAGCAGTTCTTC. As protein: CASSLGPSGGSEQFF. The chain combines TRBV7-2 with TRBJ2-1; 11 bases align to TRBD2. Per the germline V gene, CDR1 is SGHTA and CDR2 is FQGNSA. This CDR3 spans 15 amino acids. The V segment lost 1 base and the J segment 9 bases; nucleotides outside the gene matches: 5.

This clone was seen a handful of times. The sample holds other DNA sequences that translate to the same CDR3. The V call is TRBV19, the J call TRBJ2-1; TRBD1 is a possible D gene (5 bases). The CDR3 extends over 15 amino acids. From germline, CDR1 is LNHDA and CDR2 SQIVND (reference sequence). V was cut by 5 bases and J by 0 bases, with 11 bases left in between. CDR3 residues: CASSPDRSSYNEQFF. Here the CDR3 DNA reads TGTGCCAGTAGTCCAGACAGAAGCTCCTACAATGAGCAGTTCTTC. The full variable domain, its missing parts supplied by reference TRBV19 and TRBJ2-1, is DGGITQSPKYLFRKEGQNVTLSCEQNLNHDAMYWYRQDPGQGLRLIYYSQIVNDFQKGDIAEGYSVSREKKESFPLTVTSAQKNPTAFYLCASSPDRSSYNEQFFGPGTRLTVL.

Turning to this clone: The junction differs from germline at one of its ends, possibly a read error. The V and J genes are TRBV7-2 and TRBJ1-6; D unclear. The CDR3 is 12 residues long. The germline gives CDR1 SGHTA, CDR2 FQGNSA. The CDR3 here is CASSTYNSPLHF. The CDR3 DNA sequence: TGTGCCAGCAGCACCTACAATTCACCCCTCCACTTT.

J is TRBJ2-4 and V is TRBV18; D unclear. The germline V gene has CDR1 KGHSH and CDR2 LQKENI. The CDR3 sequence is 15 residues long. V gave up 6 bases and J gave up 0 bases, with 12 bases separating them. CDR3 sequence (DNA): TGTGCCAGCTCCCGACCGGACGGAGCCAAAAACATTCAGTACTTC. This codes for CASSRPDGAKNIQYF. The entire variable domain, with the rest obtained from reference TRBV18 and TRBJ2-4, is as follows: NAGVMQNPRHLVRRRGQEARLRCSPMKGHSHVYWYRQLPEEGLKFMVYLQKENIIDESGMPKERFSAEFPKEGPSILRIQQVVRGDSAAYFCASSRPDGAKNIQYFGAGTRLSVL.

The chain combines TRBV15 with TRBJ2-7; D remains unclear. Per the germline V gene, CDR1 is LNHNV and CDR2 is YYDKDF (reference sequence). The CDR3 length is 20 residues. V lost 2 bases to trimming and J lost 0 bases, with 26 bases between them. CDR3 nucleotides: TGTGCCACCAGCAGATCCCGAAATTGGGAACAACCCCACCTCTCCTACGAGCAGTACTTC. Its translation is CATSRSRNWEQPHLSYEQYF.

The CDR3, as DNA: TGTGCCAGTAGGGACCGTGAAGCTTTCTTT. As protein: CASRDREAFF. This rearrangement joins TRBV19 to TRBJ1-1; D gene ambiguous. The germline V gene has CDR1 LNHDA and CDR2 SQIVND (reference sequence). The ends were cut back, 6 bases at V and 7 bases at J, with 6 bases in the middle. The CDR3 sequence is 10 residues long. Filled out from reference TRBV19 and TRBJ1-1, the complete variable domain reads DGGITQSPKYLFRKEGQNVTLSCEQNLNHDAMYWYRQDPGQGLRLIYYSQIVNDFQKGDIAEGYSVSREKKESFPLTVTSAQKNPTAFYLCASRDREAFFGQGTRLTVV.

The chain couples TRBV2 to TRBJ1-1; TRBD1 is a possible D gene (6 bases). Germline CDR1 SNHLY, CDR2 FYNNEI. The CDR3 sequence is 13 residues long. The germline V and J ends were trimmed by 6 bases and 7 bases, with 15 bases remaining between them. CDR3 region: CASSPGTSLEAFF. The CDR3 DNA follows: TGTGCCAGCAGCCCCGGGACATCCCTTGAAGCTTTCTTT.

The rearrangement links TRBV6-5 to TRBJ2-2; 9 bases are a match to TRBD2. V shed 6 bases and J 5 bases; nucleotides not matched to a gene: 7. The germline CDR1 and CDR2 sequences are MNHEY and SVGAGI. CDR3 length equals 15 residues. This CDR3 reads CASRGAGGGTGELFF. CDR3 coding DNA: TGTGCCAGCAGGGGAGCGGGAGGAGGAACCGGGGAGCTGTTTTTT.

This clone occurred once. The rearrangement links TRBV5-6 to TRBJ2-5, with D unresolved. Trimming took 2 bases from V and 2 from J, leaving 1 base between them. The CDR3 loop spans 11 amino acids. Germline V lookup: CDR1 SGHDT, CDR2 YYEEEE. CDR3: CASSFQETQYF. The CDR3, as DNA: TGTGCCAGCAGCTTTCAAGAGACCCAGTACTTC.

The V gene is TRBV19, the J gene TRBJ2-6; no clear D. The CDR3 extends over 16 amino acids. Germline CDR1 and CDR2: LNHDA and SQIVND (reference sequence). The V end lost 6 bases, the J end lost 4 bases, and 16 bases lay between the germline ends. CDR3 coding DNA: TGTGCCAGTAGACAGACGGCTCCGTCCGGGGCCAACGTCCTGACTTTC. The encoded protein is CASRQTAPSGANVLTF.

V usage is TRBV28 and J usage is TRBJ1-5; 8 nucleotides line up with TRBD1. Losses at the gene ends were 8 bases for V and 2 bases for J; bases not matched to a gene: 14. CDR1 is MDHEN, CDR2 SYDVKM, per germline. The CDR3 is 17 amino acids. CDR3 protein: CASFNRGSGYRNQPQHF. CDR3 DNA sequence: TGTGCCAGCTTCAACAGGGGGAGTGGATATCGCAATCAGCCCCAGCATTTT.

The table lists this clone with a count of one. This CDR3 reads CASSLWLNTEAFF. CDR3 nucleotides: TGTGCCAGCAGTTTATGGCTGAACACTGAAGCTTTCTTT. This chain joins TRBV12-3 or TRBV12-4 and TRBJ1-1; D uncertain. With 2 bases removed from V and 0 bases from J, the gap between germline ends came to 4 bases. The length of the CDR3 is 13 residues.

The genes are TRBV10-1 and TRBJ2-7, with a possible D match to TRBD1 (7 bases). V lost 6 bases, J lost 1 base, and 25 bases lay in between. The CDR3 has 18 amino acids. Germline V gene lookup returns CDR1 WNHNN and CDR2 SYGVQD (reference sequence). CDR3 nucleotides: TGCGCCAGCAGCGAGGGGGCAGGGTGGAGGGTGGATTCCTACGAGCAGTACTTC. Amino acids: CASSEGAGWRVDSYEQYF.

The genes are TRBV6-5 and TRBJ2-1; 9 bases are a match to TRBD2. Germline values: CDR1 MNHEY, CDR2 SVGAGI. The CDR3 totals 13 residues. J gave up 8 bases and V 8 bases, and 7 bases lay outside the gene matches. The CDR3 loop is CASGLAGKYEQFF. The CDR3 DNA follows: TGTGCCAGCGGGCTAGCGGGGAAGTATGAGCAGTTCTTC.

The J gene is TRBJ1-4, the V gene TRBV30, with unresolved D. V shed 2 bases and J shed 0 bases, with 10 bases lying between them. Germline values: CDR1 GTSNPN, CDR2 SVGIG (reference sequence). The CDR3 extends over 15 amino acids. CDR3 sequence: CAWSYSWATNEKLFF. The CDR3 DNA reads TGTGCCTGGAGTTACAGTTGGGCAACTAATGAAAAACTGTTTTTT.

The chain couples TRBV7-3 to TRBJ1-1; possible D gene TRBD1, 5 bases. Germline assignment: CDR1 SGHTA and CDR2 FQGTGA. There are 12 residues in the CDR3. Trimming left V 5 bases short and J 5 bases short, with 9 bases between. CDR3 coding DNA: TGTGCCAGCAGCCCCGGGGGGACTGAAGCTTTCTTT. Protein sequence: CASSPGGTEAFF.

This chain joins TRBV27 and TRBJ2-6, with D hard to call. Between the trimmed V and J ends, which lost 5 bases and 2 bases, there was a span of 16 bases. Germline-derived CDR1 and CDR2 are MNHEY and SMNVEV (reference sequence). This CDR3 spans 17 amino acids. CDR3 in amino acids: CASSPRIVETGANVLTF. The CDR3 coding sequence is TGTGCCAGCAGTCCCCGTATAGTGGAGACTGGGGCCAACGTCCTGACTTTC.

V and J are TRBV6-5 and TRBJ2-3; no definite D call. The CDR3 is made up of 13 amino acids. The germline CDR1 and CDR2 sequences are MNHEY and SVGAGI. The V gene lost 6 bases and the J gene lost 3 bases, with 10 bases spanning the gap. CDR3 in amino acids: CASREMGTDTQYF. In DNA, the CDR3 is TGTGCCAGCAGAGAGATGGGGACAGATACGCAGTATTTT.

The chain recombines TRBV15 with TRBJ2-1; 9 bases map to TRBD2. The CDR3 runs 16 residues. From germline, CDR1 is LNHNV and CDR2 YYDKDF (reference sequence). V shed 5 bases and J 0 bases; nucleotides not matched to a gene: 5. CDR3 in amino acids: CATSAGGSNSYNEQFF. The DNA of the CDR3 is TGTGCCACCAGCGCGGGGGGGTCCAACTCCTACAATGAGCAGTTCTTC.

The V call is TRBV29-1, the J call TRBJ1-3; D is undetermined. The V end lost 0 bases, the J end lost 1 base, and 7 bases lay between the germline ends. The CDR3 is made up of 14 amino acids. The germline CDR1 and CDR2 sequences are SQVTM and ANQGSEA. CDR3 bases: TGCAGCGTTGAAGATAGGTTTTCTGGAAACACCATATATTTT. Residues: CSVEDRFSGNTIYF.